This T cell receptor (beta chain) stems from a study of cytomegalovirus exposure and HLA in healthy donors. This clone was seen a handful of times. Trimming left V 5 bases short and J 0 bases short, with 10 bases between. The CDR3 totals 14 residues. The germline V gene encodes CDR1 SGHTA and CDR2 FQGNSA. PCR used 60 Vbeta primers and 13 Jbeta primers. Only in-frame clones appear in the TCRdb table, and some are missing; sequencing was by immunoSEQ multiplex PCR. The sample has 150,000 or so clones, approximately 80% seen once; the top ten hold more than 2%. The TCR was taken from a man in his forties or fifties in good health and CMV-seropositive. The sequenced material came from PBMCs. The chain combines TRBV7-2 with TRBJ1-1, with D possibly TRBD1 on 5 matching bases. CDR3 in DNA: TGTGCCAGCAGCCGACAGAGCATGAACACTGAAGCTTTCTTT. Protein sequence: CASSRQSMNTEAFF. Full variable domain (missing parts from reference TRBV7-2 and TRBJ1-1): GAGVSQSPSNKVTEKGKDVELRCDPISGHTALYWYRQSLGQGLEFLIYFQGNSAPDKSGLPSDRFSAERTGGSVSTLTIQRTQQEDSAVYLCASSRQSMNTEAFFGQGTRLTVV.